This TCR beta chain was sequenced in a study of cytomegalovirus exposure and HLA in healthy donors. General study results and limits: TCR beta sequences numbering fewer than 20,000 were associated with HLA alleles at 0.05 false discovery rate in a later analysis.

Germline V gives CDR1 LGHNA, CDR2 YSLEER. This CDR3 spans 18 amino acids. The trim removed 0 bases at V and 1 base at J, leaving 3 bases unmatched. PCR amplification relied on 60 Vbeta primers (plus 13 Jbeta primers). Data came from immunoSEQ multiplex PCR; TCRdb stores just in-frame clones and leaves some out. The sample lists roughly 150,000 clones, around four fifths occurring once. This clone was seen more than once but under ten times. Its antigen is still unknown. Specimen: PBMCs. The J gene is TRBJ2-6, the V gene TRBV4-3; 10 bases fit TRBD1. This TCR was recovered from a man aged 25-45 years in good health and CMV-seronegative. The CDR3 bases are TGCGCCAGCAGCCAAGACGAGGGACAGGGGTCTGGGGCCAACGTCCTGACTTTC. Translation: CASSQDEGQGSGANVLTF.